This TCR beta chain was documented in a study of human T cells and chemical hapten exposure. Study context: Patch tests applied 0.01% DPC to the upper back and were scored after 6 days.

Germline V gene lookup returns CDR1 LGHNA and CDR2 YSLEER. The V and J ends lost 4 bases and 5 bases respectively, with 16 bases between them. The CDR3 contains 15 residues. Time point meaning: patch test 3, about 24 weeks after DPC sensitization. Treatment defined: therapeutic diphenylcyclopropenone sensitization with weekly scalp DPC. TCRdb analysed the RACE reads with MiXCR anew, one entry per CDR3 protein. This sample has around 150,000 distinct CDR3 sequences, with around 30% found just once. This specimen was whole blood, taken in connection with sensitization to the hapten diphenylcyclopropenone (DPC). The rearrangement joins TRBV4-3 to TRBJ2-3; D assignment may be TRBD1 or TRBD2 (5 bases each). The receptor was isolated from a woman aged 18 to 35 with alopecia areata. Some clones in this sample may be carry-over from other donors' samples. CDR3 sequence: CASSPPGPAEDTQYF. DNA of the CDR3: TGCGCCAGCAGCCCACCGGGACCTGCCGAAGATACGCAGTATTTT.